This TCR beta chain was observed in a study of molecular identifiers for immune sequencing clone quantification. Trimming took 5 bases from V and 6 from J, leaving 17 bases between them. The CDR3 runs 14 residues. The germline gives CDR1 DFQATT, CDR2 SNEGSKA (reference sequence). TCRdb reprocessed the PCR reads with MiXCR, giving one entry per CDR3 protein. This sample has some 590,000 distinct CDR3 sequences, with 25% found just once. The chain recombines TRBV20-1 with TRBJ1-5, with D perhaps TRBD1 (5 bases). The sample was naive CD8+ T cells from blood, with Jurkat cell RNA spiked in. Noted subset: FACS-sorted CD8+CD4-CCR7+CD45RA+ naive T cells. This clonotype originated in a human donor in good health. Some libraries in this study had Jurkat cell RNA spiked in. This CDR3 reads CSALLARVAQPQHF. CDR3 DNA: TGCAGTGCTCTCCTTGCCAGGGTTGCTCAGCCCCAGCATTTT.